This entry features one TCR beta chain sequence. Its antigen is still unknown. This record belongs to a study of post-analysis software for immune sequencing data. The authors incorporated unique molecular identifiers into the TCR beta cDNA libraries. TCRdb re-derived calls from the PCR reads in MiXCR, one entry per CDR3 protein. The table shows about 800,000 distinct CDR3 sequences, with 25% to 30% occurring only once. CDR3 size: 13 residues. Trimming took off 0 bases at V and 10 bases at J, with 13 bases between the two ends. Germline V gene data show CDR1 as DFQATT and CDR2 as SNEGSKA (reference sequence). Study-wide results and limits: TRBV5-6, TRBV5-1 and TRBV20-1 were among several TRBV segments more frequent in patients than controls.

This receptor was obtained from a girl aged 5-17 years with multiple sclerosis. The V gene is TRBV20-1, the J gene TRBJ2-1; D is undetermined. The sequenced sample consisted of blood. The CDR3: CSARDLGDTEQFF. The CDR3 DNA is TGCAGTGCTAGAGATCTTGGGGATACCGAGCAGTTCTTC.